This T cell receptor (beta chain) derives from a study of T cell responses to AZD1222 COVID-19 vaccine. Assay used: immunoSEQ multiplex PCR; TCRdb lists only in-frame clones, some missing. The sample records about 150,000 clones, approximately 91% being singletons. Germline values: CDR1 MDHEN, CDR2 SYDVKM. The CDR3 is 16 residues long. The V and J ends lost 5 bases and 0 bases, in that order; junction bases with no gene match: 6. This clone was observed once. The sequenced sample was peripheral blood, obtained after recovery from COVID-19. The origin of this receptor is an adult who had recovered from COVID-19. The rearrangement uses TRBV28 and TRBJ2-2; 7 bases are a match to TRBD1. CDR3 nucleotide sequence: TGTGCCAGCAGTCACACAGGGGCGGCGAACACCGGGGAGCTGTTTTTT. Encoded protein: CASSHTGAANTGELFF.